The entry that follows covers one T cell receptor beta chain sequence. Its antigen remains unidentified. TCRdb's table, derived via immunoSEQ multiplex PCR, lists solely in-frame clones and lacks some. The sample shows about 1 million clones, around 76% of them seen only once. The entry originates in a study of shared clonotypes between healthy human individuals. Study-wide results and caveats: At large depth, rarefaction still showed sorted-subset sequencing to be incomplete. Naive CD4 clonotypes overlapped across a handful of donors at around 4.8%.

CDR3 size: 15 residues. Germline assignment: CDR1 SGHRS and CDR2 YFSETQ. With 0 bases removed from V and 2 bases from J, the gap between germline ends came to 11 bases. This chain connects TRBV5-1 to TRBJ2-5; no reliable D call. Input material: memory CD4+ T cells sorted from blood. Stated subset: CD45RA-negative fraction. This clonotype was obtained from a man aged 18-30 years in good health. The CDR3 loop reads CASSLDVTVQETQYF. DNA for the CDR3: TGCGCCAGCAGCTTGGATGTGACGGTTCAAGAGACCCAGTACTTC.